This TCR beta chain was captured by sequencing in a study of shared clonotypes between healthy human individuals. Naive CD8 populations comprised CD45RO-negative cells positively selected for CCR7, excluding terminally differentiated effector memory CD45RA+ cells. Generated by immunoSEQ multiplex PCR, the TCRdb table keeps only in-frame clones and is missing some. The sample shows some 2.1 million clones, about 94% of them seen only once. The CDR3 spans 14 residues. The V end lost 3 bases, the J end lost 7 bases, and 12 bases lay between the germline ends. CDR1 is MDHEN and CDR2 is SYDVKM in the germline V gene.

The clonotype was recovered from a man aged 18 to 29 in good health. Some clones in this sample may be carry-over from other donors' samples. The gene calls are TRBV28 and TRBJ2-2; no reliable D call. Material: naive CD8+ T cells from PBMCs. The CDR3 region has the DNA TGTGCCAGCAGTTTTTCGCGCGGTGGCGGGGAGCTGTTTTTT. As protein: CASSFSRGGGELFF.